Presented here are 24 T cell receptor beta chains from one specimen sequenced in a study of cytomegalovirus exposure and HLA in healthy donors. Clones were read by immunoSEQ multiplex PCR, and TCRdb kept only the in-frame ones, dropping some. The data contain 55,000 to 75,000 clones, around 93% of them singletons. Sequences were obtained from PBMCs. The receptors shown here come from a man younger than 35 in good health and CMV-seropositive.

This chain joins TRBV6-5 and TRBJ2-1, with 9 bases lining up with TRBD1. The CDR3 contains 15 residues. The V segment lost 4 bases and the J segment 4 bases; nucleotides outside the gene matches: 5. Per germline, CDR1 MNHEY and CDR2 SVGAGI. This CDR3 reads CASSSPGQGYNEQFF. The CDR3 bases are TGTGCCAGCAGTTCCCCTGGACAGGGGTACAATGAGCAGTTCTTC.

Here the CDR3 DNA reads TGTGCCTGGTCCCCAATTGATGAGCAGTTCTTC. It codes for CAWSPIDEQFF. The V and J genes are TRBV30 and TRBJ2-1, with no clear D. This CDR3 is 11 amino acids long. Trimming cost V 5 bases and J 8 bases, with 10 bases left between them. From germline, CDR1 is GTSNPN and CDR2 SVGIG (reference sequence).

The sample holds one count of this clone. The rearrangement uses TRBV10-2 and TRBJ2-2; D is undetermined. This CDR3 region has 15 residues. V was shortened by 2 bases and J by 2 bases, with 9 bases between the two germline ends. From germline, CDR1 is WSHSY and CDR2 SAAADI. In DNA, the CDR3 is TGCGCCAGCAGTGAGACGCTGACTAACACCGGGGAGCTGTTTTTT. This encodes CASSETLTNTGELFF.

The chain recombines TRBV2 with TRBJ2-3, with a weak D call TRBD2 (5 bases). Germline V gene sequence: CDR1 SNHLY, CDR2 FYNNEI. V lost 10 bases and J 3 bases, leaving 17 bases between the germline ends. The CDR3 runs to 14 residues. The CDR3 DNA reads TGTGCCATCAATTACCAAGGGAGTACAGATACGCAGTATTTT. It is translated as CAINYQGSTDTQYF.

V gene TRBV30 combines with J gene TRBJ2-5; possible D gene TRBD2, 6 bases. The CDR3 runs to 17 residues. Trimming pared 5 bases from V and 5 bases from J, leaving 27 bases between. Germline V gene data show CDR1 as GTSNPN and CDR2 as SVGIG (reference sequence). CDR3 coding DNA: TGTGCCTGGCCCTCAAAAATCCTAGCGAAATTAGGGGAGACCCAGTACTTC. It yields the protein CAWPSKILAKLGETQYF.

Only one count was recorded for this clone. This rearrangement joins TRBV27 to TRBJ2-7, with TRBD2 matching 7 bases. The germline V gene encodes CDR1 MNHEY and CDR2 SMNVEV (reference sequence). V lost 6 bases to trimming and J lost 4 bases; unmatched junction nucleotides: 3. CDR3 size: 12 residues. This CDR3 is CASRGEGYEQYF. The CDR3 coding sequence is TGTGCCAGCAGAGGGGAGGGATACGAGCAGTACTTC.

This CDR3 reads CASSYTFLGDQPQHF. CDR3 nucleotides: TGTGCCAGCAGTTACACCTTTTTGGGAGATCAGCCCCAGCATTTT. The chain couples TRBV6-5 to TRBJ1-5, with D unresolved. This CDR3 has 15 residues. Deletions cut 2 bases from V and 5 bases from J, with 13 bases between. Germline lookup yields CDR1 MNHEY and CDR2 SVGAGI.

CDR3 DNA: TGTGCCAGTAGTATAGCCCCCCTCGGGCAGGGGGCTTCTGGAAACACCATATATTTT. As protein: CASSIAPLGQGASGNTIYF. This chain uses TRBV19 with TRBJ1-3; 8 nucleotides align to TRBD1. V shed 1 base and J 1 base; nucleotides not matched to a gene: 12. The CDR3 is made up of 19 amino acids. CDR1 LNHDA and CDR2 SQIVND come from the germline V gene (reference sequence).

The genes are TRBV6-1 and TRBJ2-1; TRBD2 agrees at 10 bases. V lost 10 bases, J lost 4 bases, and 4 bases stayed unmatched. The CDR3 is made up of 13 amino acids. Germline V gene lookup returns CDR1 MNHNS and CDR2 SASEGT. The CDR3 sequence: CAIGTSEYNEQFF. CDR3 nucleotide sequence: TGTGCCATCGGGACTAGCGAATACAATGAGCAGTTCTTC.

The chain uses TRBV6-1 and TRBJ1-5; TRBD1 might be the D (5 bases). The CDR3 extends over 14 amino acids. Germline V gives CDR1 MNHNS, CDR2 SASEGT. V lost 7 bases and J lost 0, with 10 bases in between. CDR3 sequence (DNA): TGTGCCAGCAATACAGGCAATAGCAATCAGCCCCAGCATTTT. This sequence encodes CASNTGNSNQPQHF.

This clone was seen just once. V and J are TRBV4-1 and TRBJ2-3; tentatively, D is TRBD2 (5 bases). V lost 5 bases and J lost 2, with 14 bases in between. The CDR3 consists of 15 residues. Germline CDR1 reads MGHRA; CDR2 reads YSYEKL. The CDR3 DNA reads TGCGCCAGCAGCGTACGAAGGGAGTTCACAGATACGCAGTATTTT. It specifies CASSVRREFTDTQYF.

J is TRBJ2-1 and V is TRBV4-1; 11 bases are a match to TRBD2. This CDR3 is 15 amino acids long. CDR1 is MGHRA, CDR2 YSYEKL, per germline. V was pared by 0 bases and J by 9 bases, with 4 bases of the junction left unmatched. The CDR3 here is CASSQDLAGGVEQFF. In DNA form, the CDR3 reads TGCGCCAGCAGCCAAGATCTAGCGGGAGGCGTTGAGCAGTTCTTC.

The V gene is TRBV28, the J gene TRBJ1-4; 8 nucleotides align to TRBD1. Germline values: CDR1 MDHEN, CDR2 SYDVKM. V lost 6 bases, J lost 7 bases, and 10 bases stayed unmatched. The CDR3 totals 15 residues. The CDR3 is CASSVGQGAGEKLFF. CDR3 sequence (DNA): TGTGCCAGCAGCGTCGGACAGGGTGCGGGTGAAAAACTGTTTTTT. The whole variable domain, remainder taken from reference TRBV28 and TRBJ1-4, is DVKVTQSSRYLVKRTGEKVFLECVQDMDHENMFWYRQDPGLGLRLIYFSYDVKMKEKGDIPEGYSVSREKKERFSLILESASTNQTSMYLCASSVGQGAGEKLFFGSGTQLSVL.

This rearrangement joins TRBV20-1 to TRBJ2-7; D is unresolved. Trimming pared 2 bases from V and 3 bases from J, leaving 5 bases between. Germline lookup yields CDR1 DFQATT and CDR2 SNEGSKA (reference sequence). The CDR3 contains 11 residues. The CDR3 DNA reads TGCAGTGCTAGACTAGGCTACGAGCAGTACTTC. Its protein is CSARLGYEQYF.

This rearrangement joins TRBV28 to TRBJ2-1; 9 positions agree with TRBD2. The V gene end was trimmed by 3 bases and the J gene end by 8 bases; junction bases not matched to a gene: 8. CDR1 is MDHEN and CDR2 is SYDVKM in the germline V gene. The CDR3 runs 15 residues. This CDR3 reads CASSLPLAGLDEQFF. The CDR3, as DNA: TGTGCCAGCAGTTTGCCCCTAGCGGGACTCGATGAGCAGTTCTTC.

The chain couples TRBV11-2 to TRBJ2-7; D uncertain. From germline, CDR1 is SGHAT and CDR2 FQNNGV. Trimming removed 5 bases at V and 7 bases at J, with 15 bases between. The CDR3 extends over 13 amino acids. CDR3 nucleotides: TGTGCCAGCAGCCCTCAGCCAGGTGGTGAGCAGTACTTC. Its protein is CASSPQPGGEQYF.

Only one count was recorded for this clone. This rearrangement joins TRBV14 to TRBJ1-2; no clear D. Between the trimmed V and J ends, which lost 1 base and 4 bases, there was a span of 13 bases. Germline V gene sequence: CDR1 SGHDN, CDR2 FVKESK. The CDR3 runs 15 residues. This CDR3 reads CASSQGYGGSYGYTF. The CDR3, as DNA: TGTGCCAGCAGCCAAGGATATGGAGGGTCCTATGGCTACACCTTC.

The chain employs TRBV5-4 and TRBJ2-5; a weak D match, TRBD1 (5 bases). Trimming took off 4 bases at V and 3 bases at J, with 16 bases between the two ends. The CDR3 has 15 amino acids. CDR1 is SGHNT, CDR2 YYREEE, per germline (reference sequence). CDR3 sequence: CASSLGETEKETQYF. DNA for the CDR3: TGTGCCAGCAGCCTTGGAGAGACAGAGAAAGAGACCCAGTACTTC.

This clone was observed a few times. This chain uses TRBV7-9 with TRBJ1-1, with a tentative D call TRBD1 (5 bases). V was pared by 9 bases and J by 3 bases, with 14 bases between. The CDR3 covers 13 residues. Looked up from germline, CDR1 is SEHNR and CDR2 is FQNEAQ (reference sequence). CDR3 DNA: TGTGCCAGTAAGACGGGGGGATACACTGAAGCTTTCTTT. Its protein is CASKTGGYTEAFF.

The gene calls are TRBV19 and TRBJ1-1; no firm D call. V shed 7 bases and J shed 11 bases, with 23 bases lying between them. Germline CDR1 is LNHDA and CDR2 is SQIVND (reference sequence). This CDR3 comprises 14 residues. The CDR3 protein is CASTKTLESGSAFF. The DNA of the CDR3 is TGTGCCAGTACTAAAACGCTAGAATCCGGGTCGGCTTTCTTT.

The chain uses TRBV27 and TRBJ2-1, with 11 positions matching TRBD2. V gave up 5 bases and J gave up 0 bases; unmatched junction bases: 12. Germline values: CDR1 MNHEY, CDR2 SMNVEV (reference sequence). This CDR3 region has 19 residues. The CDR3 loop is CASSGTSGSEIGSYNEQFF. The CDR3, as DNA: TGTGCCAGCAGTGGAACTAGCGGGAGCGAAATCGGCTCCTACAATGAGCAGTTCTTC.

The chain recombines TRBV4-1 with TRBJ2-5, with 12 bases aligning to TRBD2. Trimming took 6 bases from V and 5 from J; bases not matched to a gene: 7. Germline CDR1 and CDR2: MGHRA and YSYEKL. This CDR3 comprises 15 residues. CDR3 loop: CASSPSGRGVETQYF. In nucleotides, the CDR3 is TGCGCCAGCAGTCCTAGCGGGAGGGGTGTGGAGACCCAGTACTTC.

The V gene is TRBV19, the J gene TRBJ2-2; the D is unclear. Germline V gene lookup returns CDR1 LNHDA and CDR2 SQIVND (reference sequence). The CDR3 contains 14 residues. The ends were cut back, 3 bases at V and 5 bases at J, with 10 bases in the middle. CDR3 sequence reads: CASSMRLSTGELFF. CDR3 sequence (DNA): TGTGCCAGTAGTATGAGACTTTCGACCGGGGAGCTGTTTTTT.

The chain is built from TRBV27 and TRBJ2-5; tentative D call: TRBD1 (5 bases). The CDR3 covers 16 residues. Germline V gives CDR1 MNHEY, CDR2 SMNVEV (reference sequence). The V and J ends lost 5 bases and 5 bases respectively, with 21 bases between them. CDR3 residues: CASSVSGQGRWETQYF. CDR3 nucleotides: TGTGCCAGCAGTGTGTCTGGGCAGGGAAGATGGGAGACCCAGTACTTC.